This T cell receptor beta chain was sequenced during a study of Ad26.COV2.S vaccination and SARS-CoV-2 variants. V was pared by 2 bases and J by 0 bases, with 8 bases between. Germline values: CDR1 SGHDT, CDR2 YYEEEE. The CDR3 length is 14 residues. The sample's treatment: roughly 18 received Ad26.COV2.S at low or high dose, single or two shots; 5 received placebo; per-sample allocation not given. Material that was analyzed had been drawn on day 63 after the first vaccine or placebo injection. Assay used: immunoSEQ multiplex PCR; TCRdb lists only in-frame clones, some missing. The profile shows about 680,000 clones, 89% of them singletons.

The chain carries TRBV5-6 and TRBJ1-1; no clear D. This receptor was taken from a person aged 18 to 59 who received the Ad26.COV2.S COVID-19 vaccine or a placebo. Sequenced here: peripheral blood, sampled in a trial of Ad26.COV2.S vaccine versus placebo. The CDR3 region is CASSLGPVNTEAFF. The CDR3 bases are TGTGCCAGCAGCTTAGGACCGGTGAACACTGAAGCTTTCTTT.